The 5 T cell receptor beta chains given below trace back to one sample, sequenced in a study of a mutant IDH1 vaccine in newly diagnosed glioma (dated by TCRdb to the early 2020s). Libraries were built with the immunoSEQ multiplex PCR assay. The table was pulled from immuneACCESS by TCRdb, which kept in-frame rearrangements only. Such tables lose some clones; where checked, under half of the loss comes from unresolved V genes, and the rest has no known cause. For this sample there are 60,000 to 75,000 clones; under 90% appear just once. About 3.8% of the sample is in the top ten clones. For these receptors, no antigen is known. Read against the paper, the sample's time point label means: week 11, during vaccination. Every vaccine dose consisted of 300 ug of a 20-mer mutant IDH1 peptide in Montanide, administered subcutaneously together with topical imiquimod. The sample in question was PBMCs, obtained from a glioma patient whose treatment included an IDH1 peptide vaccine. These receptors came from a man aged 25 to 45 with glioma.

The CDR3 is CASSHNRGTSGDEQYF. The CDR3 DNA reads TGTGCCAGCAGCCATAATCGGGGGACTAGCGGGGACGAGCAGTACTTC. The chain uses TRBV9 and TRBJ2-5; TRBD2 agrees at 13 bases. The J call may be incorrect, as the DNA end agrees better with TRBJ2-7. The length of the CDR3 is 16 residues. Germline loops: CDR1 SGDLS, CDR2 YYNGEE.

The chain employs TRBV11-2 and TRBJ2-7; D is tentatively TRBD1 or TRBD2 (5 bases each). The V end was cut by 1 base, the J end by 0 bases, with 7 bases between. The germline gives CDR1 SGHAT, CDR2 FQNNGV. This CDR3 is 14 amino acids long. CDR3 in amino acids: CASSLVGPSYEQYF. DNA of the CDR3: TGTGCCAGCAGCTTAGTGGGACCCTCCTACGAGCAGTACTTC. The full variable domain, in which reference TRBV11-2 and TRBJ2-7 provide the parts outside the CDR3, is EAGVAQSPRYKIIEKRQSVAFWCNPISGHATLYWYQQILGQGPKLLIQFQNNGVVDDSQLPKDRFSAERLKGVDSTLKIQPAKLEDSAVYLCASSLVGPSYEQYFGPGTRLTVT.

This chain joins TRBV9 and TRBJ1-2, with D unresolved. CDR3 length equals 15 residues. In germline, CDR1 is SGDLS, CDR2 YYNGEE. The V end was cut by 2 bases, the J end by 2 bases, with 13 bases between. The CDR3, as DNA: TGTGCCAGCAGCGTCCGCCCGGGATTCAACTATGGCTACACCTTC. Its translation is CASSVRPGFNYGYTF.

CDR3 amino acids: CASSSDWTTGELFF. The CDR3 DNA follows: TGCGCCAGCAGCTCGGACTGGACTACCGGGGAGCTGTTTTTT. The gene calls are TRBV5-1 and TRBJ2-2; weak D call: TRBD2 (5 bases). CDR1 and CDR2 from the germline V gene are SGHRS and YFSETQ. This CDR3 spans 14 amino acids. V was clipped by 3 bases and J by 5 bases, with 11 bases between them.

CDR3 protein: CATSRDRGNEQFF. The DNA for the CDR3 is TGTGCCACCAGCAGGGATAGGGGTAATGAGCAGTTCTTC. This rearrangement joins TRBV15 to TRBJ2-1, with D possibly being TRBD1 (5 bases). This CDR3 is 13 amino acids long. V gave up 3 bases and J gave up 7 bases, with 10 bases separating them. The V gene's germline CDR1 is LNHNV and CDR2 YYDKDF (reference sequence).